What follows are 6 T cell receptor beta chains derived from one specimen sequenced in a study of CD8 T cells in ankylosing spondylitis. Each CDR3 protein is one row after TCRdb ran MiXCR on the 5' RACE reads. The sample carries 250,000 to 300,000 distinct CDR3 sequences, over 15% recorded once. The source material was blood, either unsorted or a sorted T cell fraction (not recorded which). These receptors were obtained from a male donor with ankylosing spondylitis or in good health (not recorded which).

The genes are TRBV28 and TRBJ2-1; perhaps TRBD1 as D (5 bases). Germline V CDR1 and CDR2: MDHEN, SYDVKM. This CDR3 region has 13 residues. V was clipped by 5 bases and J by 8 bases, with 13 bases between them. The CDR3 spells CASSTGASDEQFF. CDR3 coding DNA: TGTGCCAGCAGTACAGGAGCCTCCGATGAGCAGTTCTTC.

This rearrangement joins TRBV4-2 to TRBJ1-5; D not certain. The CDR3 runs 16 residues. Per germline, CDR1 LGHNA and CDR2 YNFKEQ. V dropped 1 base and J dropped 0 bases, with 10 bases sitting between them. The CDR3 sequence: CASSQARDFSNQPQHF. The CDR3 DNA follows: TGTGCCAGCAGCCAAGCTAGAGATTTTAGCAATCAGCCCCAGCATTTT.

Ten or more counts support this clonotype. In nucleotides, the CDR3 is TGTGCCATCAGTAACAGGGGGCAGAACACCGGGGAGCTGTTTTTT. This translates into CAISNRGQNTGELFF. The chain combines TRBV10-3 with TRBJ2-2; the match to TRBD1 covers 9 bases. Per the germline V gene, CDR1 is ENHRY and CDR2 is SYGVKD. V gave up 5 bases and J gave up 1 base; unmatched junction bases: 2. CDR3 size: 15 residues.

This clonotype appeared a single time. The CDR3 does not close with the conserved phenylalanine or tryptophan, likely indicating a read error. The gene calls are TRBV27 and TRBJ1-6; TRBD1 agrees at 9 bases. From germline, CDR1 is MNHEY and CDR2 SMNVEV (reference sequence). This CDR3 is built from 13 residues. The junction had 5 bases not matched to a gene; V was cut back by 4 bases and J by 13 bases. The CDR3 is CASSSWDRDPLHC. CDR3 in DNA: TGTGCCAGCAGTTCCTGGGACAGGGACCCCCTCCACTGT.

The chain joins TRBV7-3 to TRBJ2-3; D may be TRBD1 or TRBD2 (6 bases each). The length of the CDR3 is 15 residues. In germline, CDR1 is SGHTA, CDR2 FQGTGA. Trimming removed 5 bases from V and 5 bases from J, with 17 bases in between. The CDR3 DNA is TGTGCCAGCAGCACAAAAGGGGGACTTATAGATACGCAGTATTTT. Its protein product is CASSTKGGLIDTQYF.

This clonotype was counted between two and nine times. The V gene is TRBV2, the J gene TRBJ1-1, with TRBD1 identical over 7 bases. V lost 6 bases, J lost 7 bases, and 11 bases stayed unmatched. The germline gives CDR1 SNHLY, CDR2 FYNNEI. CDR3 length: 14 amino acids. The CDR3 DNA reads TGTGCCAGCAGCGCCGGGACAGACGCCCTTGAAGCTTTCTTT. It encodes CASSAGTDALEAFF.